This TCR beta chain was profiled in a study of T-cell memory formation after mild COVID-19. MiXCR was run by TCRdb on the 5' RACE reads, yielding one entry per CDR3 protein. This sample has 250,000 to 400,000 distinct CDR3 sequences, with around 15% found just once. The table lists this clonotype with many counts. Its antigen is unknown. Study-level findings and limits: Researchers found some responding clones in pre-infection memory, a sign that cross-reactive memory joined.

The junction had 8 bases not matched to a gene; V was cut back by 8 bases and J by 6 bases. This CDR3 contains 13 residues. CDR1 and CDR2 from the germline V gene are MDHEN and SYDVKM. The gene calls are TRBV28 and TRBJ2-5; 8 bases agree with TRBD2. The clonotype comes from a man aged 18 to 35 who had mild COVID-19 (a few samples of this study predate the infection). Cell type and time point are not known. Sequencing was performed on PBMCs or a T cell subset sorted from them (not recorded which). The chain's CDR3 is CASHSGGRKTQYF. The CDR3 coding sequence is TGTGCCAGCCACTCGGGGGGGCGGAAGACCCAGTACTTC. Looking up the rest from reference TRBV28 and TRBJ2-5 gives the full variable domain: DVKVTQSSRYLVKRTGEKVFLECVQDMDHENMFWYRQDPGLGLRLIYFSYDVKMKEKGDIPEGYSVSREKKERFSLILESASTNQTSMYLCASHSGGRKTQYFGPGTRLLVL.